One and the same sample provided the 11 T cell receptor beta chains below, sequenced in a study of human CD8 memory T cell subsets (dated by TCRdb to 2020 to 2022). These reads were obtained on a NextSeq 550. A Human TCR Profiling Kit was used to prepare UMI-labeled 5' RACE TCRbeta libraries. Each CDR3 protein sequence appears as one entry after TCRdb reprocessed the reads, and no DNA is included. This sample's records show around 6,300 distinct CDR3 sequences. Over 20% of the sample is held by the ten biggest clonotypes. Early differentiated memory cells that were CCR7+ PD-1+ TIGIT+ and had dysfunctional, exhausted-like traits were classified as progenitor exhausted-like memory CD8+ T cells (TPEX). Sequenced sample: CD8+ T cells from PBMCs. Receptors originate from a human donor in good health.

The chain carries TRBV29-1 and TRBJ2-7. Germline CDR1 is SQVTM and CDR2 is ANQGSEA. This CDR3 has 13 amino acids. The CDR3: CSVEFGTYYEQYF.

The genes are TRBV5-1 and TRBJ2-7; TCRdb's D call of TRBD1 is untestable without DNA. CDR1 SGHRS and CDR2 YFSETQ come from the germline V gene. The CDR3 contains 15 residues. The CDR3 here is CASSLALERAYEQYF.

CDR3 in amino acids: CASSYSLAGGTDTQYF. V is TRBV6-2 or TRBV6-3 and J is TRBJ2-3; TCRdb indicates TRBD2, and absent DNA this call remains unverified. The CDR3 covers 16 residues. Germline CDR1 is MNHEY and CDR2 is SVGEGT.

Judged by frequency, this clonotype is medium-sized. The rearrangement uses TRBV28 and TRBJ1-1; TCRdb's assignment of TRBD1 cannot be checked, as there is no DNA. In germline, CDR1 is MDHEN, CDR2 SYDVKM. The CDR3 covers 14 residues. The CDR3 is CASSPWTGNTEAFF.

V is TRBV28 and J is TRBJ2-2; TCRdb picks TRBD1, but there is no DNA to check that call. Germline assignment: CDR1 MDHEN and CDR2 SYDVKM. The CDR3 extends over 13 amino acids. The chain's CDR3 is CASSFRGLGELFF.

The chain recombines TRBV25-1 with TRBJ2-7; TCRdb designates TRBD2, a call that cannot be tested without DNA. The CDR3 has 14 amino acids. Germline V gene lookup returns CDR1 MGHDK and CDR2 SYGVNS. The CDR3 loop reads CASSAFSEGDEQYF.

The gene calls are TRBV28 and TRBJ1-1; the TCRdb D gene call, TRBD1, has no DNA to confirm it. CDR1 is MDHEN and CDR2 is SYDVKM in the germline V gene. CDR3 length: 13 amino acids. The CDR3 is CASSLGGARKAFF. Drawing the rest from reference TRBV28 and TRBJ1-1, the complete variable domain is DVKVTQSSRYLVKRTGEKVFLECVQDMDHENMFWYRQDPGLGLRLIYFSYDVKMKEKGDIPEGYSVSREKKERFSLILESASTNQTSMYLCASSLGGARKAFFGQGTRLTVV.

V usage is TRBV5-1 and J usage is TRBJ1-2. Germline V CDR1 and CDR2: SGHRS, YFSETQ. This CDR3 contains 13 residues. The CDR3 here is CASSLVAGHGYTF. Using reference TRBV5-1 and TRBJ1-2 for the parts outside the CDR3, the full variable domain is KAGVTQTPRYLIKTRGQQVTLSCSPISGHRSVSWYQQTPGQGLQFLFEYFSETQRNKGNFPGRFSGRQFSNSRSEMNVSTLELGDSALYLCASSLVAGHGYTFGSGTRLTVV.

The chain links TRBV3-1 to TRBJ2-6. CDR3 length: 17 amino acids. CDR1 is LGHDT, CDR2 YNNKEL, per germline (reference sequence). CDR3 sequence reads: CASSQAAANLWANVLTF. Variable domain in full (rest from reference TRBV3-1 and TRBJ2-6): DTAVSQTPKYLVTQMGNDKSIKCEQNLGHDTMYWYKQDSKKFLKIMFSYNNKELIINETVPNRFSPKSPDKAHLNLHINSLELGDSAVYFCASSQAAANLWANVLTFGAGSRLTVL.

V gene TRBV20-1 combines with J gene TRBJ2-7; the TCRdb D gene call, TRBD2, has no DNA to confirm it. CDR3 size: 14 residues. Germline CDR1 and CDR2: DFQATT and SNEGSKA (reference sequence). This chain's CDR3 is CSASVDYLSYEQYF.

V usage is TRBV9 and J usage is TRBJ1-6; the D gene TCRdb calls, TRBD1, cannot be checked with no DNA. Germline CDR1 reads SGDLS; CDR2 reads YYNGEE. CDR3 size: 15 residues. The CDR3 region is CASSHLGGSNSPLHF. Drawing the rest from reference TRBV9 and TRBJ1-6, the complete variable domain is DSGVTQTPKHLITATGQRVTLRCSPRSGDLSVYWYQQSLDQGLQFLIQYYNGEERAKGNILERFSAQQFPDLHSELNLSSLELGDSALYFCASSHLGGSNSPLHFGNGTRLTVT.